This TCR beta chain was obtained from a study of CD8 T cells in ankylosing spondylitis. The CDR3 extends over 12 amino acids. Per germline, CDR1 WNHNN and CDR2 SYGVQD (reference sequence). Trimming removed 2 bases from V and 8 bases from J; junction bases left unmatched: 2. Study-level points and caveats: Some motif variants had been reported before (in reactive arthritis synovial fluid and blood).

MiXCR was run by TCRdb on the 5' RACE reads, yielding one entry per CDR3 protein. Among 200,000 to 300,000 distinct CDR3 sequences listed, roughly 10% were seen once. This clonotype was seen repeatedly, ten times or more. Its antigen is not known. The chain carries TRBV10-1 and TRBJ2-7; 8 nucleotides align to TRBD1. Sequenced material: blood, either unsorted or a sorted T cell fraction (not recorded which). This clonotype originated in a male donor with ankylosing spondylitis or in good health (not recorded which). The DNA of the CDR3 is TGCGCCAGCAGTGAGGGACAGGGTAAGCAGTACTTC. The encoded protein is CASSEGQGKQYF.